Listed below are T cell receptor beta chains from one sample, sequenced in a study of human T cells and chemical hapten exposure. Each CDR3 protein is one row after TCRdb ran MiXCR on the RACE reads. The table records about 80,000 distinct CDR3 sequences, about 8% of them present only once. The sequenced sample was whole blood, obtained in connection with sensitization to the hapten diphenylcyclopropenone (DPC). All receptors derive from a woman in her 30s with alopecia areata. Some clones in this sample may be carry-over from other donors' samples. Each CDR3 is given without its conserved first and last residue. The D gene is left open where the match is weak.

v_call d_call cdr3_aa
TRBV14 . ASSQDQNYGYT
TRBV18 . ASSPVGGPTDTQY
TRBV10-3 . AIRKDSEQF
TRBV3-1 . ASSQESLYSPLH
TRBV29-1 TRBD2 SVENGLAGYPF
TRBV6-2/TRBV6-3 . ASQRPPPYNEQF
TRBV6-5 . ASSYSPGNTEAF
TRBV2 TRBD2 ASSEGLSGGYTDTQY
TRBV14 . ASSQEGEPSGNTIY
TRBV2 TRBD1 ASRGTGGGQPQH
TRBV2 . ASRRTASYEQY
TRBV18 TRBD1 ASSPVGQGGNTIY
TRBV5-6 . ASSSFSGAAKTQY
TRBV18 . ASSPRPLNEQF